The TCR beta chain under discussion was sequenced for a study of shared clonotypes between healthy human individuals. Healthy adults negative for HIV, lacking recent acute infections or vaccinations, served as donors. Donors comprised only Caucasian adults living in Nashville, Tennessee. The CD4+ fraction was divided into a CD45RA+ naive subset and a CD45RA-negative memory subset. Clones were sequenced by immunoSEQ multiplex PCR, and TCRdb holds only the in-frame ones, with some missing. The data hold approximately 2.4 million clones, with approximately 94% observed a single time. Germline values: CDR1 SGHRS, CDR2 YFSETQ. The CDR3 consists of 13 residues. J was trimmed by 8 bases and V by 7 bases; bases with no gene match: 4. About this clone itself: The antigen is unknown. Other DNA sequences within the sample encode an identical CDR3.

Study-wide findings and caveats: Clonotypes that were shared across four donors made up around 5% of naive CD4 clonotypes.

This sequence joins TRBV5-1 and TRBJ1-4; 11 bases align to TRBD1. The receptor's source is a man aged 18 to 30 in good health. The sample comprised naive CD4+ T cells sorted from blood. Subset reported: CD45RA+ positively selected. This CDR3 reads CASSGQGAEKLFF. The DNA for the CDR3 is TGCGCCAGCTCAGGACAGGGGGCCGAAAAACTGTTTTTT. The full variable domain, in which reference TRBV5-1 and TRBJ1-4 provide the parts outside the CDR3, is KAGVTQTPRYLIKTRGQQVTLSCSPISGHRSVSWYQQTPGQGLQFLFEYFSETQRNKGNFPGRFSGRQFSNSRSEMNVSTLELGDSALYLCASSGQGAEKLFFGSGTQLSVL.